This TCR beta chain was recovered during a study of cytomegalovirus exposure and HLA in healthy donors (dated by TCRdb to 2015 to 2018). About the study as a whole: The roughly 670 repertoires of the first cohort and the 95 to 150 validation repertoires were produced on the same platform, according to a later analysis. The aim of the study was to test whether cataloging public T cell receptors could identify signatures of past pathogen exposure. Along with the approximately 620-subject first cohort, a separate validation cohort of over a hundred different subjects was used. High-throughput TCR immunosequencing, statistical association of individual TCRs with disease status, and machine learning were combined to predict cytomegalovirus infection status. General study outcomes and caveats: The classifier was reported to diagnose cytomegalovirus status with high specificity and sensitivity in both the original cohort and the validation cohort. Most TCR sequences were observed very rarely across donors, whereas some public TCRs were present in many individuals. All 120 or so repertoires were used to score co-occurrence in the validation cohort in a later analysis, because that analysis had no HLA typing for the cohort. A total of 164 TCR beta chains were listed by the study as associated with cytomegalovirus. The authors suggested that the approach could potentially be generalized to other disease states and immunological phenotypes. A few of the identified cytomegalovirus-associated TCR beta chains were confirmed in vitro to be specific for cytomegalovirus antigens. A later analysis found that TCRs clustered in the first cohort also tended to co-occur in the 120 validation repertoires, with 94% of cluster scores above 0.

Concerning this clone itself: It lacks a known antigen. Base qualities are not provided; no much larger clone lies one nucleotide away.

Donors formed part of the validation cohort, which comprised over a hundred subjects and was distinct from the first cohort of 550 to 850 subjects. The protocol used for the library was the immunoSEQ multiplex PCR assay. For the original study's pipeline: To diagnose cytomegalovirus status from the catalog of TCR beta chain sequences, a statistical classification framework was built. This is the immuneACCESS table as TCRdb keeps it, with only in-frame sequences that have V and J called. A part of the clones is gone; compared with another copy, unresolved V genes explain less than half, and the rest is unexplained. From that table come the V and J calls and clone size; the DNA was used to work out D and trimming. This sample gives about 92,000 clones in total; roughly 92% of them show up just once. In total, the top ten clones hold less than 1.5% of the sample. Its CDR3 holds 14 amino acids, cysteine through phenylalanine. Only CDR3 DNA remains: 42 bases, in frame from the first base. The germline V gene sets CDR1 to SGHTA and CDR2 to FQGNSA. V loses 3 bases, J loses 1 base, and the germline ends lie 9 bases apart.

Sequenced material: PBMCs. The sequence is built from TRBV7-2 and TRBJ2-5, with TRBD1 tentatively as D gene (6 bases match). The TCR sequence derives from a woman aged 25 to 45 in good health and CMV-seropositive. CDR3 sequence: CASSFGTFQETQYF. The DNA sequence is TGTGCCAGCAGCTTCGGGACATTCCAAGAGACCCAGTACTTC.